These 3 T cell receptor beta chains were sequenced from one sample in a study of beta chain features in type 1 diabetes (dated by TCRdb to 2016 to 2019). Receptor libraries were prepared by the immunoSEQ multiplex PCR assay. The High Capacity cDNA Reverse Transcription Kit was used to reverse transcribe all of the isolated RNA, meaning that expressed TCRB transcripts were what got sequenced. TCRdb took over this immuneACCESS table, retaining in-frame rearrangements with V and J assigned. Such tables are incomplete; in checked studies, under half of the missing clones stem from an unresolved V gene, and the remainder is unexplained. The sample contains about 360,000 clones, approximately 12% of them found a single time. Jointly, the top ten make up around 0.015% of the sample. The sequenced sample was naive CD4+ T cells from blood. The cell subset or site label, read with the paper, signifies: true naive CD4+ T cells. The receptor set was obtained from a man younger than 35 in good health.

This clone was counted a few times. The rearrangement uses TRBV6-5 and TRBJ1-5, with D possibly TRBD1 on 6 matching bases. The V and J ends lost 10 bases and 2 bases respectively, with 12 bases between them. The CDR3 covers 13 residues. The germline V gene has CDR1 MNHEY and CDR2 SVGAGI. CDR3 in DNA: TGTGCCACCCAGGGGACGGGCAATCAGCCCCAGCATTTT. It translates to CATQGTGNQPQHF.

The genes are TRBV30 and TRBJ1-1; D not resolved. The CDR3 is 12 amino acids. V was clipped by 3 bases and J by 5 bases, with 10 bases between them. Germline values: CDR1 GTSNPN, CDR2 SVGIG (reference sequence). The CDR3 loop is CAWSIGSTEAFF. The CDR3 DNA is TGTGCCTGGAGCATCGGTAGTACTGAAGCTTTCTTT.

This clone was counted a few times. The chain combines TRBV10-3 with TRBJ2-7, with D maybe TRBD1 (5 bases). The CDR3 has 14 residues. The V end lost 2 bases, the J end lost 3 bases, and 11 bases lay between the germline ends. Germline V gene sequence: CDR1 ENHRY, CDR2 SYGVKD. In DNA, the CDR3 is TGTGCCATCAGTGAGACACAGGTTCTCTACGAGCAGTACTTC. Its protein product is CAISETQVLYEQYF.